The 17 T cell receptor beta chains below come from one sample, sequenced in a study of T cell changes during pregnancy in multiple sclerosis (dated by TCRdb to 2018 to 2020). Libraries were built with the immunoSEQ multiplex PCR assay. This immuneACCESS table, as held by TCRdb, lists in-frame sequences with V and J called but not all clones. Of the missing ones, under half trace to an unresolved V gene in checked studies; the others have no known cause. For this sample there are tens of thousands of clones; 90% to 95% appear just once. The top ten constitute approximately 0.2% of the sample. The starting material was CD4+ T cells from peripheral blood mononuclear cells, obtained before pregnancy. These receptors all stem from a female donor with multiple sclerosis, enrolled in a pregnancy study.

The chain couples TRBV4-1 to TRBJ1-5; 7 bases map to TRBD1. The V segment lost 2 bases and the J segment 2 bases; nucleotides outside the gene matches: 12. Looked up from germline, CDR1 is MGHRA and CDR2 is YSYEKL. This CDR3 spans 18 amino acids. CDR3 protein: CASSQRVTDRRGNQPQHF. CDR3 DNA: TGCGCCAGCAGCCAAAGAGTGACGGACAGGAGGGGCAATCAGCCCCAGCATTTT.

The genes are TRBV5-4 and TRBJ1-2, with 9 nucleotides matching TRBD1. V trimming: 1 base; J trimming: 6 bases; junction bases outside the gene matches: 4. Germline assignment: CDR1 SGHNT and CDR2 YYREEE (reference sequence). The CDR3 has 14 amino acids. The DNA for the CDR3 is TGTGCCAGCAGCTTGACAGGGGGCTATGATGGCTACACCTTC. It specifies CASSLTGGYDGYTF.

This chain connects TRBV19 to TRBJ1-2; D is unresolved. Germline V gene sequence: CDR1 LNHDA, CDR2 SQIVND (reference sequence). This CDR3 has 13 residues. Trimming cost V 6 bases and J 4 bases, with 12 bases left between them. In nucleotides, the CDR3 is TGTGCCAGTAGCACCTCAGGATTCTATGGCTACACCTTC. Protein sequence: CASSTSGFYGYTF.

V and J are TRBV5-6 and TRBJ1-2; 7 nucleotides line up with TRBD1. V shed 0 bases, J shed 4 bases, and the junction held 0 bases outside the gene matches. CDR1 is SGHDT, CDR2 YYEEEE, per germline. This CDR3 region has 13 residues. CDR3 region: CASSLEGAYGYTF. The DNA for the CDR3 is TGTGCCAGCAGCTTGGAGGGGGCCTATGGCTACACCTTC. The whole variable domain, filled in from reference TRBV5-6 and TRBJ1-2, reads DAGVTQSPTHLIKTRGQQVTLRCSPKSGHDTVSWYQQALGQGPQFIFQYYEEEERQRGNFPDRFSGHQFPNYSSELNVNALLLGDSALYLCASSLEGAYGYTFGSGTRLTVV.

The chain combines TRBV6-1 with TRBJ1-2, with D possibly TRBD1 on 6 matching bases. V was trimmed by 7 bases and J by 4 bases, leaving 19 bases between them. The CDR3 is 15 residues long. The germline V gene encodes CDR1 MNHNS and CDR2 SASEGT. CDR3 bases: TGTGCCAGCACCCGGGACACCAGGGTTGGCTATGGCTACACCTTC. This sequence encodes CASTRDTRVGYGYTF.

The CDR3 loop is CASSIGGTGATEAFF. CDR3 coding DNA: TGTGCCAGTAGTATAGGAGGGACAGGGGCCACTGAAGCTTTCTTT. The chain uses TRBV19 and TRBJ1-1; 10 bases fit TRBD1. The CDR3 is 15 amino acids. V lost 1 base and J lost 4; bases outside the gene matches: 3. Germline CDR1 and CDR2: LNHDA and SQIVND (reference sequence).

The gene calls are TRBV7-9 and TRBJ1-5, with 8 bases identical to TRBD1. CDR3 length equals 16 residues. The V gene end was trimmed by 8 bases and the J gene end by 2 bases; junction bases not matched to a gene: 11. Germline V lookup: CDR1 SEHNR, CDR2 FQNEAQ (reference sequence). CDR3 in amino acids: CASALGEGQGNQPQHF. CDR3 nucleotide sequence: TGTGCCAGCGCTTTGGGCGAGGGACAGGGCAATCAGCCCCAGCATTTT.

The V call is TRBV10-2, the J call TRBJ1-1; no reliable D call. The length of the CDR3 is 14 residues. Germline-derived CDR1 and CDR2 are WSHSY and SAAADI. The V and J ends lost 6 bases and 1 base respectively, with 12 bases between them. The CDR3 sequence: CASSAVSGNTEAFF. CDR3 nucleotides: TGCGCCAGCAGCGCCGTGAGCGGGAACACTGAAGCTTTCTTT.

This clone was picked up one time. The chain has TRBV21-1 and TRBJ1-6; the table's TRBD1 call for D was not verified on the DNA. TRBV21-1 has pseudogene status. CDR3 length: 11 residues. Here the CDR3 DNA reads TGTGCCAGCAGCAAAGGGCCACCCCTCCACTTT. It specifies CASSKGPPLHF.

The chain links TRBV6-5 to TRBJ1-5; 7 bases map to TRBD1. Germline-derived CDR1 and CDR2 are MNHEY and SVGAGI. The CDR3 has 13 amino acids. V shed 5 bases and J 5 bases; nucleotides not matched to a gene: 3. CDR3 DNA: TGTGCCAGCAGTCAGGGGGACTATCAGCCCCAGCATTTT. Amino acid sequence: CASSQGDYQPQHF.

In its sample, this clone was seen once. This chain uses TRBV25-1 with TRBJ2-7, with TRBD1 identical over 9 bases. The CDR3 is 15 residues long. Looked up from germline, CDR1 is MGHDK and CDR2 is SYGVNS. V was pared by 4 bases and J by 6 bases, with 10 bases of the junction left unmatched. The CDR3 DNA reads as TGTGCCAGCAGTGTGCCTCGGGACAGGGACAGCGAGCAGTACTTC. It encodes CASSVPRDRDSEQYF.

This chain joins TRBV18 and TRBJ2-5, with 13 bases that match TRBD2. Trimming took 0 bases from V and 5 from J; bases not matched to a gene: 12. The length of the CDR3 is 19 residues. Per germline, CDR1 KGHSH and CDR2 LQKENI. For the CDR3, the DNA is TGTGCCAGCTCACCACCGGCTTTACCGGGACTAGCGGGAAGGGAGACCCAGTACTTC. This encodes CASSPPALPGLAGRETQYF.

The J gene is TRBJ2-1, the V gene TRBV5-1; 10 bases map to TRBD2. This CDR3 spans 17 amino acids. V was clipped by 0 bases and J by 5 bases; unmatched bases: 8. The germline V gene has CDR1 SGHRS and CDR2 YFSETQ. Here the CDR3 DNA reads TGCGCCAGCAGCTTGGGGTTAGCGGGAGGTACCCACAATGAGCAGTTCTTC. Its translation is CASSLGLAGGTHNEQFF.

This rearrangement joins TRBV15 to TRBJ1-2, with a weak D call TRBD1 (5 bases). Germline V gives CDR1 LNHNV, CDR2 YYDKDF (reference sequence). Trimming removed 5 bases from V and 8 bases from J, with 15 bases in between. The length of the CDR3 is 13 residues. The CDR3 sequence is CATSLARDRGYTF. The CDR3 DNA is TGTGCCACCAGCCTTGCCAGGGATAGAGGCTACACCTTC.

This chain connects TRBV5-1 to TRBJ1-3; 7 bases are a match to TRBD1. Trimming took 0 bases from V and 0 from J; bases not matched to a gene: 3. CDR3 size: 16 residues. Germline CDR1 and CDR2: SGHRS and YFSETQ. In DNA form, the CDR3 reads TGCGCCAGCAGCTTGGCCGGACAGGACTCTGGAAACACCATATATTTT. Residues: CASSLAGQDSGNTIYF.

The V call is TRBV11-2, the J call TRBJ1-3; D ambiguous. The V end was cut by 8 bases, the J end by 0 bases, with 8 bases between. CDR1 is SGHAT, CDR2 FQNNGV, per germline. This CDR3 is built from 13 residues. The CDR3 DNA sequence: TGTGCCAGCGTCTTTAGCTCTGGAAACACCATATATTTT. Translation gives CASVFSSGNTIYF.

For the CDR3, the DNA is TGCGCCAGCAGCCCGCTAGGACCGGGGGGGACAGATACGCAGTATTTT. Amino acid sequence: CASSPLGPGGTDTQYF. The chain is built from TRBV5-1 and TRBJ2-3, with TRBD2 matching 8 bases. V lost 4 bases, J lost 3 bases, and 10 bases stayed unmatched. This CDR3 is built from 16 residues. CDR1 is SGHRS, CDR2 YFSETQ, per germline.